These 17 T cell receptor beta chains were sequenced from one sample in a study of T cell responses to AZD1222 COVID-19 vaccine (TCRdb year 2021). The sample's time point label, decoded: baseline before first vaccination. The library came from the immunoSEQ multiplex PCR assay. TCRdb stores this immuneACCESS table with in-frame sequences only. Part of the clones is absent; in the studies checked, under half of the shortfall reflects unresolved V genes, and no reason is known for the rest. In all, the sample holds 150,000 to 200,000 clones, and roughly 90% of those were seen once. The ten largest clones add up to around 5.5% of the sample. The sequencing used peripheral blood, collected on day 0 of AZD1222 vaccination. The source is an adult in good health.

This clone was recorded only once. The chain couples TRBV7-9 to TRBJ2-2; D could derive from TRBD1 or TRBD2 (5 bases each). In germline, CDR1 is SEHNR, CDR2 FQNEAQ (reference sequence). This CDR3 comprises 12 residues. Trimming left V 11 bases short and J 6 bases short, with 13 bases between. CDR3 in DNA: TGTGCCCTAATGGTGGGGGCCGGGGAGCTGTTTTTT. It specifies CALMVGAGELFF.

The gene calls are TRBV24-1 and TRBJ2-7; TRBD2 agrees at 7 bases. In germline, CDR1 is KGHDR, CDR2 SFDVKD. This CDR3 has 16 amino acids. V was clipped by 4 bases and J by 5 bases; unmatched bases: 13. Here the CDR3 reads CATSESRTSRGNEQYF. The CDR3 DNA is TGTGCCACCAGTGAATCACGGACTAGTAGGGGCAACGAGCAGTACTTC.

J is TRBJ2-2 and V is TRBV25-1; D not certain. The V end lost 5 bases, the J end lost 6 bases, and 7 bases lay between the germline ends. The length of the CDR3 is 12 residues. CDR1 and CDR2 (germline): MGHDK, SYGVNS. DNA for the CDR3: TGTGCCAGCAGTCCCCGGGCCGGGGAGCTGTTTTTT. As protein: CASSPRAGELFF. The complete variable domain, with remaining parts taken from reference TRBV25-1 and TRBJ2-2, reads EADIYQTPRYLVIGTGKKITLECSQTMGHDKMYWYQQDPGMELHLIHYSYGVNSTEKGDLSSESTVSRIRTEHFPLTLESARPSHTSQYLCASSPRAGELFFGEGSRLTVL.

This clone was detected once. The chain is built from TRBV7-6 and TRBJ2-3, with D hard to call. This CDR3 is built from 15 residues. V was cut by 0 bases and J by 2 bases, with 9 bases left in between. Germline values: CDR1 SGHVS, CDR2 FNYEAQ. The CDR3 protein is CASSLADGTTDTQYF. Here the CDR3 DNA reads TGTGCCAGCAGCTTAGCGGACGGAACCACAGATACGCAGTATTTT.

This rearrangement joins TRBV5-1 to TRBJ1-5; D gene unclear. This CDR3 has 15 residues. The V gene's germline CDR1 is SGHRS and CDR2 YFSETQ. V dropped 4 bases and J dropped 7 bases, with 18 bases sitting between them. CDR3 bases: TGCGCCAGCAGCCCATCGGTGGGAGTTCAGCAGCCCCAGCATTTT. Encoded protein: CASSPSVGVQQPQHF.

V is TRBV6-5 and J is TRBJ1-4; D unresolved. CDR1 is MNHEY, CDR2 SVGAGI, per germline. The CDR3 contains 15 residues. Trimming stripped 6 bases from V and 0 bases from J, with 11 bases between. CDR3: CASSPYRATNEKLFF. CDR3 coding DNA: TGTGCCAGCAGCCCCTACAGAGCAACTAATGAAAAACTGTTTTTT.

The chain uses TRBV10-3 and TRBJ1-5; 8 bases line up with TRBD1. The germline V gene has CDR1 ENHRY and CDR2 SYGVKD. The trim removed 8 bases at V and 4 bases at J, leaving 7 bases unmatched. This CDR3 region has 14 residues. CDR3 sequence: CAISSGQANQPQHF. The CDR3 DNA follows: TGTGCCATCTCCTCGGGACAGGCTAATCAGCCCCAGCATTTT.

Only a few counts were recorded for this clone. The V call is TRBV4-1, the J call TRBJ1-2, with D possibly being TRBD1 (6 bases). Germline V gene data show CDR1 as MGHRA and CDR2 as YSYEKL. The CDR3 has 15 residues. Trimming took 0 bases from V and 4 from J, leaving 12 bases between them. The CDR3 DNA follows: TGCGCCAGCAGCCAAGATAGGGGGGGCGGCTATGGCTACACCTTC. This translates into CASSQDRGGGYGYTF.

The chain is built from TRBV6-5 and TRBJ2-7; 7 positions match TRBD1. The germline gives CDR1 MNHEY, CDR2 SVGAGI. The CDR3 loop spans 15 amino acids. The trim removed 7 bases at V and 6 bases at J, leaving 15 bases unmatched. DNA for the CDR3: TGTGCCAGCACCGTCAAACAGGGGATCGTCCGCGAGCAGTACTTC. Its translation is CASTVKQGIVREQYF.

This clone was observed a single time. The gene calls are TRBV5-6 and TRBJ1-1, with TRBD1 identical over 9 bases. V lost 4 bases, J lost 4 bases, and 11 bases stayed unmatched. This CDR3 is 16 amino acids long. The germline CDR1 and CDR2 sequences are SGHDT and YYEEEE. The CDR3 reads CASSLYATGGTTEAFF. The CDR3 DNA is TGTGCCAGCAGCCTCTATGCCACAGGGGGCACCACTGAAGCTTTCTTT.

The chain is built from TRBV5-6 and TRBJ2-7, with TRBD2 as a possible D gene (5 bases). The V gene lost 3 bases and the J gene lost 3 bases, with 10 bases spanning the gap. Looked up from germline, CDR1 is SGHDT and CDR2 is YYEEEE. CDR3 length: 13 residues. CDR3 sequence (DNA): TGTGCCAGCAGCTCCCCGGGGAGCTACGAGCAGTACTTC. This codes for CASSSPGSYEQYF.

This chain links TRBV25-1 with TRBJ1-5; the match to TRBD1 covers 11 bases. The CDR3 is made up of 14 amino acids. The germline V gene encodes CDR1 MGHDK and CDR2 SYGVNS. The V and J ends lost 6 bases and 6 bases, in that order; junction bases with no gene match: 4. CDR3: CASRGQGAGQPQHF. CDR3 DNA sequence: TGTGCCAGCAGAGGACAGGGGGCCGGTCAGCCCCAGCATTTT.

This clone was seen only a few times. The rearrangement joins TRBV7-2 to TRBJ1-2, with D possibly matching TRBD1 (5 bases). Germline loops: CDR1 SGHTA, CDR2 FQGNSA. Trimming took 2 bases from V and 7 from J, leaving 17 bases between them. The CDR3 sequence is 15 residues long. In DNA form, the CDR3 reads TGTGCCAGCAGCTTAAGCCATGGGACCGGAGGTGGCTACACCTTC. As protein: CASSLSHGTGGGYTF.

The chain employs TRBV6-5 and TRBJ2-5, with 7 bases lining up with TRBD2. Germline loops: CDR1 MNHEY, CDR2 SVGAGI. J lost 3 bases, V lost 1 base, and 5 bases had no gene match. The CDR3 sequence is 15 residues long. The CDR3 sequence: CASSYYGLGEETQYF. DNA of the CDR3: TGTGCCAGCAGTTACTACGGACTAGGGGAAGAGACCCAGTACTTC.

V and J are TRBV5-8 and TRBJ1-6; a possible D gene is TRBD1 (5 bases). The CDR3 has 15 amino acids. Germline-derived CDR1 and CDR2 are SGHTS and YDEGEE. V was clipped by 5 bases and J by 9 bases, with 18 bases between them. CDR3 in amino acids: CASRPVLGPGSPLHF. The DNA for the CDR3 is TGTGCCAGCAGGCCCGTCCTGGGGCCCGGTTCACCCCTCCACTTT.

The V gene is TRBV7-9, the J gene TRBJ2-7; D uncertain. Looked up from germline, CDR1 is SEHNR and CDR2 is FQNEAQ (reference sequence). Between the trimmed V and J ends, which lost 5 bases and 3 bases, there was a span of 17 bases. The CDR3 is 15 residues long. CDR3 bases: TGTGCCAGCAGCCCGGGCCCCGTGCTGGACTACGAGCAGTACTTC. This gives the protein CASSPGPVLDYEQYF.

This chain joins TRBV6-5 and TRBJ2-3; 7 bases align to TRBD1. Per the germline V gene, CDR1 is MNHEY and CDR2 is SVGAGI. Germline trimming cut 4 bases from V and 7 bases from J; bases unmatched to any gene: 5. The CDR3 extends over 13 amino acids. The chain's CDR3 is CASSSSDRYTQYF. The CDR3 DNA reads TGTGCCAGCAGTTCGTCGGACAGGTATACGCAGTATTTT.